Below are 3 T cell receptor beta chains sequenced from a single sample in a study of blood T cells in healthy people across ages (dated by TCRdb to between 2014 and 2017). The protocol used for the library was 5' RACE. TCRdb shows the sequencer as Illumina HiSeq 2500. The second PCR ran for roughly 7 to 11 cycles and used a J-beta primer mix along with a sample-barcoded 5' primer. TCRdb applied fastp at Q25 and MiXCR to the public reads, then kept only in-frame beta chains. Every CDR3 protein is listed once, alongside the most common genes and DNA of its rows. The table for this sample lists around 1.5 million distinct CDR3 sequences; roughly a third of them were counted only once. Roughly 10% of the sample goes to the ten largest clones. The sample comprised blood. Receptor source: a woman aged 30 to 39 in good health.

Remarks on this clonotype: The junction departs from germline at one end; a sequencing error may be responsible. The chain couples TRBV27 to TRBJ2-7; D unclear. CDR3 size: 14 residues. The germline gives CDR1 MNHEY, CDR2 SMNVEV (reference sequence). Here the CDR3 reads CVSSLFRSAYEQYF. The CDR3, as DNA: TGTGTCAGCAGTTTATTCAGGTCCGCCTACGAGCAGTACTTC.

This clonotype has a single count. This may be a read error, as it is one base from a much larger clone. The chain links TRBV7-3 to TRBJ2-6; 8 nucleotides match TRBD1. Germline V gives CDR1 SGHTA, CDR2 FQGTGA. This CDR3 region has 15 residues. The chain's CDR3 is CASSPGGAGTNVLTF. The DNA of the CDR3 is TGTGCCAGCAGCCCAGGGGGCGCTGGGACCAACGTCCTGACTTTC.

CDR3 sequence: CASSFPPRTGKSNYGYTF. The CDR3 DNA sequence: TGTGCCAGCAGCTTCCCTCCCAGGACAGGGAAGTCGAACTATGGCTACACCTTC. The J gene is TRBJ1-2, the V gene TRBV7-8, with 8 bases lining up with TRBD1. V shed 3 bases, J shed 2 bases, and the junction held 14 bases outside the gene matches. This CDR3 comprises 18 residues. Germline CDR1 is SGHVS and CDR2 is FQNEAQ. Full variable domain (rest looked up from reference TRBV7-8 and TRBJ1-2): GAGVSQSPRYKVAKRGQDVALRCDPISGHVSLFWYQQALGQGPEFLTYFQNEAQLDKSGLPSDRFFAERPEGSVSTLKIQRTQQEDSAVYLCASSFPPRTGKSNYGYTFGSGTRLTVV.